This T cell receptor beta chain was recorded in a study of blood T cell repertoires in COVID-19. The germline V gene encodes CDR1 SNHLY and CDR2 FYNNEI. This CDR3 has 14 residues. Losses at the gene ends were 6 bases for V and 3 bases for J; bases not matched to a gene: 8. TCRdb's table, derived via immunoSEQ multiplex PCR, lists solely in-frame clones and lacks some. The sample has some 70,000 clones, about 86% seen once. The chain recombines TRBV2 with TRBJ2-7, with TRBD1 identical over 7 bases. The sample comprised peripheral blood. This clonotype originated in an older woman with acute or convalescent COVID-19. The CDR3 is CASRKGQKFYEQYF. The CDR3 region has the DNA TGTGCCAGCAGAAAGGGACAGAAATTCTACGAGCAGTACTTC.